What follows are 26 T cell receptor beta chains derived from one specimen sequenced in a study of T-cell reconstitution after alpha-beta-depleted transplantation in children. As it was prepared, the TCRbeta library received unique molecular identifiers. TCRdb independently ran MiXCR on the PCR reads; one entry per CDR3 protein. The sample includes 530,000 or so distinct CDR3 sequences, 25% to 30% of them seen just once. Material: PBMCs, obtained before TCRalphabeta/CD19-depleted stem cell transplant. The receptors stem from a boy in the first two years of life with Wiskott-Aldrich syndrome, due to receive a stem cell transplant.

This clonotype was seen a handful of times. The V call is TRBV5-1, the J call TRBJ2-7; TRBD1 agrees at 10 bases. This CDR3 has 13 residues. Germline values: CDR1 SGHRS, CDR2 YFSETQ. V was clipped by 3 bases and J by 7 bases; unmatched bases: 4. The CDR3 protein is CASSSGQGLEQYF. CDR3 DNA sequence: TGCGCCAGCAGCTCGGGACAGGGGTTGGAGCAGTACTTC.

As concerns this clonotype: One junction end does not reproduce the germline sequence, and a read error may be involved. The J gene is TRBJ2-1, the V gene TRBV5-1; D ambiguous. The germline gives CDR1 SGHRS, CDR2 YFSETQ. CDR3 length: 15 amino acids. In DNA, the CDR3 is TGCGCCAGCAGATTGGCGCCGAGCTCCTACAATGAGCAGTTCTTC. Protein: CASRLAPSSYNEQFF.

V is TRBV27 and J is TRBJ2-3, with TRBD1 identical over 10 bases. Per germline, CDR1 MNHEY and CDR2 SMNVEV (reference sequence). The V and J ends lost 5 bases and 1 base, in that order; junction bases with no gene match: 12. The CDR3 is 18 residues long. In DNA, the CDR3 is TGTGCCAGCAGTGACCGGGACAGGGGCAATTACCGCACAGATACGCAGTATTTT. Translated: CASSDRDRGNYRTDTQYF.

The chain links TRBV7-9 to TRBJ2-7; D is possibly TRBD1 or TRBD2 (5 bases each). This CDR3 contains 14 residues. CDR1 and CDR2 from the germline V gene are SEHNR and FQNEAQ (reference sequence). Trimming took off 1 base at V and 6 bases at J, with 13 bases between the two ends. CDR3 region: CASSLGGTLGEQYF. The CDR3 DNA is TGTGCCAGCAGCTTAGGAGGGACCCTAGGCGAGCAGTACTTC.

This chain uses TRBV5-1 with TRBJ2-1, with 10 bases fitting TRBD2. J lost 5 bases, V lost 0 bases, and 8 bases had no gene match. This CDR3 is built from 17 residues. Germline values: CDR1 SGHRS, CDR2 YFSETQ. The DNA for the CDR3 is TGCGCCAGCAGCTTGGCCTTAACTAGCGGGGATCACAATGAGCAGTTCTTC. It yields the protein CASSLALTSGDHNEQFF. Supplemented by reference TRBV5-1 and TRBJ2-1, the full variable domain reads KAGVTQTPRYLIKTRGQQVTLSCSPISGHRSVSWYQQTPGQGLQFLFEYFSETQRNKGNFPGRFSGRQFSNSRSEMNVSTLELGDSALYLCASSLALTSGDHNEQFFGPGTRLTVL.

This clonotype was counted between two and nine times. CDR3 in DNA: TGCGCCAGCAGCTTCGGACAGGGAGGGGAAGGTGAAAAACTGTTTTTT. This encodes CASSFGQGGEGEKLFF. The chain recombines TRBV5-1 with TRBJ1-4, with 8 bases lining up with TRBD1. The CDR3 is 16 residues long. CDR1 and CDR2 (germline): SGHRS, YFSETQ. V was pared by 2 bases and J by 7 bases, with 10 bases of the junction left unmatched.

J is TRBJ2-5 and V is TRBV12-3 or TRBV12-4; the D is unclear. This CDR3 has 12 amino acids. The germline V and J ends were trimmed by 1 base and 5 bases, with 5 bases remaining between them. The CDR3: CASSLEMETQYF. In DNA, the CDR3 is TGTGCCAGCAGTTTAGAGATGGAGACCCAGTACTTC.

V usage is TRBV29-1 and J usage is TRBJ2-2; 11 bases map to TRBD2. Germline assignment: CDR1 SQVTM and CDR2 ANQGSEA. The CDR3 totals 14 residues. Trimming at V came to 4 bases and at J to 6 bases, leaving 4 bases not matched to a gene. The CDR3 region is CSVGLAGSAGELFF. CDR3 DNA: TGCAGCGTTGGACTAGCGGGAAGTGCCGGGGAGCTGTTTTTT.

The V call is TRBV20-1, the J call TRBJ1-6; D is unclear. With 3 bases removed from V and 9 bases from J, the gap between germline ends came to 9 bases. CDR1 DFQATT and CDR2 SNEGSKA come from the germline V gene (reference sequence). The CDR3 length is 12 residues. The CDR3 bases are TGCAGTGCTAGGGCAGGTCTTTCACCCCTCCACTTT. This gives the protein CSARAGLSPLHF.

This clonotype was counted only a few times. The J gene is TRBJ2-1, the V gene TRBV12-3 or TRBV12-4; D uncertain. The CDR3 totals 15 residues. V was clipped by 7 bases and J by 0 bases, with 13 bases between them. DNA of the CDR3: TGTGCCAGCACTCCGGACCAAGGCTCCTACAATGAGCAGTTCTTC. Its translation: CASTPDQGSYNEQFF.

J is TRBJ2-3 and V is TRBV28, with 7 bases lining up with TRBD1. Unmatched junction bases numbered 5, after V lost 3 bases and J lost 2 bases. Germline loops: CDR1 MDHEN, CDR2 SYDVKM. This CDR3 comprises 15 residues. This CDR3 reads CASSFEGAYTDTQYF. The CDR3 bases are TGTGCCAGCAGTTTTGAGGGGGCCTACACAGATACGCAGTATTTT.

This clonotype was seen at least ten times. V gene TRBV29-1 combines with J gene TRBJ2-1; the match to TRBD1 covers 8 bases. The length of the CDR3 is 11 residues. The germline CDR1 and CDR2 sequences are SQVTM and ANQGSEA. Trimming cost V 6 bases and J 10 bases; bases outside gene matches: 5. The CDR3 is CSVWTGREQFF. The DNA for the CDR3 is TGCAGCGTCTGGACAGGGCGCGAGCAGTTCTTC.

This clonotype was seen more than once but under ten times. The chain uses TRBV4-2 and TRBJ2-7; tentatively, D is TRBD1 (6 bases). This CDR3 has 16 residues. Germline V CDR1 and CDR2: LGHNA, YNFKEQ. V lost 1 base and J 0 bases, leaving 13 bases between the germline ends. Here the CDR3 DNA reads TGTGCCAGCAGCCAAGGTGGGGGCGAAGGCTCCTACGAGCAGTACTTC. Protein sequence: CASSQGGGEGSYEQYF.

CDR3 protein: CAWIEGAGYNEQFF. CDR3 in DNA: TGTGCCTGGATCGAGGGAGCCGGCTACAATGAGCAGTTCTTC. The genes are TRBV30 and TRBJ2-1, with D possibly being TRBD2 (5 bases). The CDR3 sequence is 14 residues long. The V gene lost 4 bases and the J gene lost 3 bases, with 13 bases spanning the gap. The germline CDR1 and CDR2 sequences are GTSNPN and SVGIG (reference sequence).

The V gene is TRBV29-1, the J gene TRBJ1-1; D gene ambiguous. Germline V gene sequence: CDR1 SQVTM, CDR2 ANQGSEA. The CDR3 consists of 12 residues. V dropped 3 bases and J dropped 0 bases, with 5 bases sitting between them. CDR3 nucleotides: TGCAGCGTTGACGGGTTGAACACTGAAGCTTTCTTT. Its protein product is CSVDGLNTEAFF.

This clonotype was observed a handful of times. The V gene is TRBV6-1, the J gene TRBJ2-7; 9 bases agree with TRBD1. Germline V CDR1 and CDR2: MNHNS, SASEGT. The junction had 4 bases not matched to a gene; V was cut back by 5 bases and J by 5 bases. This CDR3 contains 13 residues. CDR3: CASSTGTGNEQYF. In DNA, the CDR3 is TGTGCCAGCAGTACCGGGACAGGGAACGAGCAGTACTTC.

The chain has TRBV20-1 and TRBJ1-6; no clear D. Germline loops: CDR1 DFQATT, CDR2 SNEGSKA (reference sequence). The CDR3 extends over 14 amino acids. Trimming pared 5 bases from V and 7 bases from J, leaving 15 bases between. The chain's CDR3 is CSAGRVNGNSPLHF. CDR3 bases: TGCAGTGCTGGGAGGGTGAATGGGAATTCACCCCTCCACTTT.

The J gene is TRBJ2-3, the V gene TRBV7-9; 10 nucleotides agree with TRBD2. This CDR3 region has 15 residues. From germline, CDR1 is SEHNR and CDR2 FQNEAQ (reference sequence). V trimming: 4 bases; J trimming: 4 bases; junction bases outside the gene matches: 5. The DNA for the CDR3 is TGTGCCAGCAGCTGGCTAGCGGGAGAAGCAGATACGCAGTATTTT. Protein: CASSWLAGEADTQYF.

This clonotype has a handful of counts. The J gene is TRBJ1-6, the V gene TRBV27, with D unresolved. The CDR3 covers 15 residues. CDR1 is MNHEY, CDR2 SMNVEV, per germline (reference sequence). Trimming left V 4 bases short and J 7 bases short, with 14 bases between. CDR3 amino acids: CASSWGGTRNSPLHF. The CDR3 nucleotides are TGTGCCAGCAGTTGGGGTGGTACCCGGAATTCACCCCTCCACTTT.

In its sample, this clonotype was seen a few times. The chain employs TRBV20-1 and TRBJ2-1; no firm D call. V gave up 2 bases and J gave up 0 bases, with 14 bases separating them. The CDR3 has 16 residues. Germline CDR1 is DFQATT and CDR2 is SNEGSKA (reference sequence). CDR3 loop: CSARSESGSSYNEQFF. Written as DNA, the CDR3 is TGCAGTGCTAGAAGTGAGTCAGGAAGCTCCTACAATGAGCAGTTCTTC.

The V and J genes are TRBV5-1 and TRBJ1-1; 7 bases match TRBD1. The CDR3 sequence is 14 residues long. CDR1 and CDR2 (germline): SGHRS, YFSETQ. The trim removed 4 bases at V and 6 bases at J, leaving 9 bases unmatched. CDR3: CASSIDRAVSEAFF. DNA of the CDR3: TGCGCCAGCAGCATCGACAGGGCCGTGTCTGAAGCTTTCTTT.

This clonotype was observed a single time. V usage is TRBV15 and J usage is TRBJ2-1, with 16 bases aligning to TRBD2. The CDR3 spans 17 residues. Trimming at V came to 6 bases and at J to 2 bases, leaving 4 bases not matched to a gene. CDR1 LNHNV and CDR2 YYDKDF come from the germline V gene (reference sequence). CDR3 in DNA: TGTGCCACCAGTCCGGGACTAGCGGGGGGGGCCTACAATGAGCAGTTCTTC. Protein: CATSPGLAGGAYNEQFF.

V usage is TRBV29-1 and J usage is TRBJ2-5; the match to TRBD1 covers 9 bases. J was trimmed by 2 bases and V by 5 bases; bases with no gene match: 3. CDR3 length equals 13 residues. Germline values: CDR1 SQVTM, CDR2 ANQGSEA. The CDR3 loop is CSVRDRGQETQYF. The CDR3, as DNA: TGCAGCGTTCGAGACAGGGGGCAAGAGACCCAGTACTTC.

V and J are TRBV20-1 and TRBJ2-5, with a tentative D call TRBD1 (5 bases). The germline CDR1 and CDR2 sequences are DFQATT and SNEGSKA (reference sequence). CDR3 length equals 14 residues. The germline V and J ends were trimmed by 3 bases and 0 bases, with 11 bases remaining between them. The CDR3 DNA sequence: TGCAGTGCTAGCGCTCAGACAGACCAAGAGACCCAGTACTTC. It yields the protein CSASAQTDQETQYF.

This clonotype has only a few counts. The chain couples TRBV7-2 to TRBJ1-1; TRBD1 matches 7 bases. The V gene end was trimmed by 4 bases and the J gene end by 1 base; junction bases not matched to a gene: 6. The CDR3 is made up of 15 amino acids. Germline values: CDR1 SGHTA, CDR2 FQGNSA. This chain's CDR3 is CASSWSGTENTEAFF. CDR3 nucleotides: TGTGCCAGCAGCTGGTCCGGGACAGAGAACACTGAAGCTTTCTTT.

The genes are TRBV4-2 and TRBJ2-3; the D is unclear. Trimming removed 3 bases from V and 6 bases from J, with 19 bases in between. The germline CDR1 and CDR2 sequences are LGHNA and YNFKEQ. The length of the CDR3 is 16 residues. The DNA for the CDR3 is TGTGCCAGCAGCCAGGCCTTGACCCGACAAGAGGATACGCAGTATTTT. Translated, it gives CASSQALTRQEDTQYF.